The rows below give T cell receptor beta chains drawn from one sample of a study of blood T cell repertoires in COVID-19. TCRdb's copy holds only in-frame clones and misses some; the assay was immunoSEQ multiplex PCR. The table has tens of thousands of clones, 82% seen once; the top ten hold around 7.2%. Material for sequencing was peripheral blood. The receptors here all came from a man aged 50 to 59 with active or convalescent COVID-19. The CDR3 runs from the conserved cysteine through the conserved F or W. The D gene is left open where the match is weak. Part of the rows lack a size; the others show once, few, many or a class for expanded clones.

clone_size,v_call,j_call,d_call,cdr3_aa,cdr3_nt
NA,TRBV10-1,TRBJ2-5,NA,CASSEGGEAQETQYF,TGCGCCAGCAGTGAGGGCGGGGAGGCCCAAGAGACCCAGTACTTC
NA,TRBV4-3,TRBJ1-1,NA,CASSQAGHMNTEAFF,TGCGCCAGCAGCCAAGCTGGACATATGAACACTGAAGCTTTCTTT
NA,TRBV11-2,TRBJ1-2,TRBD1,CASSLRTGGFGYTF,TGTGCCAGCAGCTTGAGGACAGGGGGCTTTGGCTACACCTTC
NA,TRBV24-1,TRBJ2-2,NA,CATSDSLDTTGELFF,TGTGCCACCAGTGATTCACTAGACACGACCGGGGAGCTGTTTTTT
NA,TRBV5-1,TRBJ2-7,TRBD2,CASSAIPGLEGYEQYF,TGCGCCAGCAGCGCCATCCCGGGACTAGAGGGGTACGAGCAGTACTTC
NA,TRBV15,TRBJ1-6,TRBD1,CATSRDRAGTGVNSPLHF,TGTGCCACCAGCAGAGATCGGGCCGGGACAGGGGTAAACTCACCCCTCCACTTT
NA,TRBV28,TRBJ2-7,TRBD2,CASSLTSGEHFSYEQYF,TGTGCCAGCAGTTTAACCAGCGGGGAGCACTTCTCCTACGAGCAGTACTTC
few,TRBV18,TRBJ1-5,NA,CASSPGATALNQPQHF,TGTGCCAGCTCACCAGGGGCGACAGCCCTCAATCAGCCCCAGCATTTT
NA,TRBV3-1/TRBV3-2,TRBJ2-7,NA,CASSRGQNYEQYF,TGTGCCAGCAGCCGAGGACAAAACTACGAGCAGTACTTC
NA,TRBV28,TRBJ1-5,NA,CASTMGVQPQHF,TGTGCCAGCACCATGGGAGTTCAGCCCCAGCATTTT
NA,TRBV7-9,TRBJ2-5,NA,CASSPQGVQTQYF,TGTGCCAGCAGCCCACAGGGAGTTCAGACCCAGTACTTC
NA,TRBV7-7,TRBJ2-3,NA,CAVRTGTDTQYF,TGTGCCGTTCGGACAGGCACAGATACGCAGTATTTT
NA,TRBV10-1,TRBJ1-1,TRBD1,CASSEDRGRTEAFF,TGCGCCAGCAGTGAGGACAGGGGTAGAACTGAAGCTTTCTTT
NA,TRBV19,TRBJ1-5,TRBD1,CASSTQDRDQQPQHF,TGTGCCAGTAGTACCCAGGACAGGGACCAGCAGCCCCAGCATTTT
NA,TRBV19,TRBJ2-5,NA,CASSRGGDTETQYF,TGTGCCAGTAGTAGGGGAGGAGATACAGAGACCCAGTACTTC
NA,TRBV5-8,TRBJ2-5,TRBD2,CASSASWQRGGGETQYF,TGTGCCAGCAGCGCCTCGTGGCAGCGGGGGGGAGGAGAGACCCAGTACTTC
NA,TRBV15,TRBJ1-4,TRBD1,CATSRGTGGNEKLFF,TGTGCCACCAGCAGGGGGACAGGGGGAAATGAAAAACTGTTTTTT
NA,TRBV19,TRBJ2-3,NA,CASSPLAGDTQYF,TGTGCCAGTAGTCCTCTAGCTGGGGATACGCAGTATTTT
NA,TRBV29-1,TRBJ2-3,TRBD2,CSVKRGVTDTQYF,TGCAGCGTTAAGCGGGGGGTCACAGATACGCAGTATTTT
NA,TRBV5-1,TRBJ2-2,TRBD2,CASSSHGLAGAGELFF,TGCGCCAGCAGCTCCCACGGACTAGCGGGGGCCGGGGAGCTGTTTTTT
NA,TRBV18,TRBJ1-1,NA,CASSRLTGDTEAFF,TGTGCCAGCTCACGGTTAACGGGAGACACTGAAGCTTTCTTT
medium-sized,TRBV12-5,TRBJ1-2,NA,CASGLVHLPGTNYGYTF,TGTGCTAGTGGTTTGGTACACTTACCGGGGACTAACTATGGCTACACCTTC
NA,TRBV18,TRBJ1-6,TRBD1,CASSPEQGAESPLHF,TGTGCCAGCTCACCAGAACAGGGGGCAGAGTCACCCCTCCACTTT
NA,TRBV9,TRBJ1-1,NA,CASSAHEGPLNTEAFF,TGTGCCAGCAGCGCACACGAGGGCCCTTTGAACACTGAAGCTTTCTTT
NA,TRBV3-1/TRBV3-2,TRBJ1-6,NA,CASSPSGAGGVSPLHF,TGTGCCAGCAGTCCCTCTGGGGCGGGAGGCGTTTCACCCCTCCACTTT
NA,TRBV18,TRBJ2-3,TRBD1,CASSPDRGSTQYF,TGTGCCAGCTCACCGGACAGGGGGTCTACGCAGTATTTT
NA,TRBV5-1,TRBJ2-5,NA,CASSLGASGPGAQYF,TGCGCCAGCAGCTTGGGCGCCAGTGGCCCAGGGGCCCAGTACTTC
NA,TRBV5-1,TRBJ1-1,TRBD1,CASKPGTEGTEAFF,TGCGCCAGCAAGCCCGGGACAGAGGGGACTGAAGCTTTCTTT
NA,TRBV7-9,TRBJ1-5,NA,CASGIQDQPQHF,TGTGCCAGCGGGATACAGGATCAGCCCCAGCATTTT
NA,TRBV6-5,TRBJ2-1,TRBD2,CATGGPAGNDEQFF,TGTGCCACGGGGGGGCCGGCGGGGAACGATGAGCAGTTCTTC
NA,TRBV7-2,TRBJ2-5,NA,CASREGGSQETQYF,TGTGCCAGCAGGGAAGGGGGTTCCCAAGAGACCCAGTACTTC
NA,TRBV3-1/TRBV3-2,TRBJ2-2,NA,CASSQVQDTGELFF,TGTGCCAGCAGCCAAGTACAGGACACCGGGGAGCTGTTTTTT
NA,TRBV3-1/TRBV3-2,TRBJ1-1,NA,CASSQGGGGAEAFF,TGTGCCAGCAGCCAAGGGGGCGGAGGGGCTGAAGCTTTCTTT
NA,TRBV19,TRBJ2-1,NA,CASSSRRRDRNEQFF,TGTGCCAGTAGTTCTAGACGGAGAGACCGGAATGAGCAGTTCTTC
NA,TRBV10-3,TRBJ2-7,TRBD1,CAIVEGQGTYEQYF,TGTGCCATCGTGGAGGGACAGGGGACCTACGAGCAGTACTTC
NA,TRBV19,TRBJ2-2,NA,CASRTGTGTGELFF,TGTGCCAGTCGAACAGGGACGGGCACCGGGGAGCTGTTTTTT
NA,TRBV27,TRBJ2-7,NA,CASSLSGGPYEQYF,TGTGCCAGCAGTTTATCGGGGGGGCCCTACGAGCAGTACTTC
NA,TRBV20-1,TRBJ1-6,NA,CSASQGRNNSPLHF,TGCAGTGCTAGTCAGGGAAGGAATAATTCACCCCTCCACTTT
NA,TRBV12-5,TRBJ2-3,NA,CASGGTSTDTQYF,TGTGCTAGTGGTGGGACTAGCACAGATACGCAGTATTTT
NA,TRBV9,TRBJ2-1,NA,CASSPSSGSYNEQFF,TGTGCCAGCAGCCCAAGCAGCGGGTCGTACAATGAGCAGTTCTTC
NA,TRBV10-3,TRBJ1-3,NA,CAISAPGEGNTIYF,TGTGCCATCAGTGCCCCAGGGGAAGGAAACACCATATATTTT
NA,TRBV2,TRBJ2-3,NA,CASSETGRDTQYF,TGTGCCAGCAGTGAAACGGGGAGAGATACGCAGTATTTT
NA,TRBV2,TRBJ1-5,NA,CASSGGANQPQHF,TGTGCCAGCAGCGGAGGGGCCAATCAGCCCCAGCATTTT
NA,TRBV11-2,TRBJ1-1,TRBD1,CASSSGQGNTEAFF,TGTGCCAGCAGCTCGGGACAGGGTAACACTGAAGCTTTCTTT
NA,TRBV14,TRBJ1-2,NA,CASSQAGLQNYGYTF,TGTGCCAGCAGCCAAGCGGGACTGCAAAACTATGGCTACACCTTC
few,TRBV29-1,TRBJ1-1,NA,CSVRRESTEAFF,TGCAGCGTCCGGAGGGAGAGCACTGAAGCTTTCTTT
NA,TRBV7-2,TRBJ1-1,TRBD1,CASSLPGTANTEAFF,TGTGCCAGCAGCTTACCCGGGACAGCGAACACTGAAGCTTTCTTT
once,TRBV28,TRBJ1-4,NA,CASSRDLREEKLFF,TGTGCCAGCAGCAGGGACCTCCGGGAGGAAAAACTGTTTTTT
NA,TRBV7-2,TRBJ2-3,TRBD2,CASSLQRGEDTQYF,TGTGCCAGCAGCTTACAACGGGGGGAAGATACGCAGTATTTT
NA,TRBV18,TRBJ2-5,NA,CASSRQDGLQETQYF,TGTGCCAGCTCACGACAGGACGGACTCCAAGAGACCCAGTACTTC
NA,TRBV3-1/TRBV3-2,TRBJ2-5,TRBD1,CASSANRGRFETQYF,TGTGCCAGCAGTGCTAACAGGGGGCGATTTGAGACCCAGTACTTC
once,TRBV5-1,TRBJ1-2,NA,CASQGNYGYTF,TGCGCCAGTCAGGGAAACTATGGCTACACCTTC
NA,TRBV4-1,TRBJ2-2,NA,CASSQPDRGRGGELFF,TGCGCCAGCAGCCAACCGGACAGAGGGCGCGGCGGGGAGCTGTTTTTT
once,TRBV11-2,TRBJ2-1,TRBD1,CASSLGQGAIDEQFF,TGTGCCAGCAGCTTGGGACAGGGGGCGATAGATGAGCAGTTCTTC
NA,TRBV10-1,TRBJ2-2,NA,CASSESSGNTGELFF,TGCGCCAGCAGTGAGTCGTCGGGGAACACCGGGGAGCTGTTTTTT
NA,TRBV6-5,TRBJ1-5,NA,CASMYSNQPQHF,TGTGCCAGCATGTATAGCAATCAGCCCCAGCATTTT
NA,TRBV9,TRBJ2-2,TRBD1,CASSVRPGQGANTGELFF,TGTGCCAGCAGCGTACGCCCTGGACAGGGCGCGAACACCGGGGAGCTGTTTTTT
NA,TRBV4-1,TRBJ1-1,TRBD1,CASSGQGKSEAFF,TGCGCCAGCAGCGGACAGGGGAAGTCTGAAGCTTTCTTT
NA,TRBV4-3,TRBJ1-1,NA,CASSNSGRAFF,TGCGCCAGCAGCAACTCAGGTAGGGCTTTCTTT